The 17 T cell receptor beta chains below come from one sample, sequenced in a study of tumor-infiltrating lymphocytes in localized non-small cell lung cancer (dated by TCRdb to about 2021). The library was generated by the immunoSEQ multiplex PCR assay. TCRdb holds this immuneACCESS table with in-frame rearrangements only. Some clones are missing; in checked studies, unresolved V genes explain under half, and the rest has no known cause. This sample holds more than 9,500 clones; 66% were observed only once. Together, the top ten hold 6% to 7.5% of the sample. Sequencing used lung tumor tissue. The receptors derive from a human donor with non-small cell lung cancer.

This clone was seen a single time. The V and J genes are TRBV7-2 and TRBJ1-1, with D unresolved. Deletions cut 3 bases from V and 6 bases from J, with 8 bases between. The CDR3 contains 12 residues. Germline CDR1 is SGHTA and CDR2 is FQGNSA. CDR3 nucleotide sequence: TGTGCCAGCAGCTTCCTTCGGGCTGAAGCTTTCTTT. Its translation is CASSFLRAEAFF. The full variable domain, its missing parts supplied by reference TRBV7-2 and TRBJ1-1, is GAGVSQSPSNKVTEKGKDVELRCDPISGHTALYWYRQSLGQGLEFLIYFQGNSAPDKSGLPSDRFSAERTGGSVSTLTIQRTQQEDSAVYLCASSFLRAEAFFGQGTRLTVV.

The V and J genes are TRBV6-5 and TRBJ2-7; no clear D gene. This CDR3 spans 13 amino acids. Germline values: CDR1 MNHEY, CDR2 SVGAGI. V lost 6 bases, J lost 1 base, and 10 bases lay in between. CDR3 loop: CASSLGQSYEQYF. CDR3 DNA: TGTGCCAGCAGCCTCGGTCAATCCTACGAGCAGTACTTC.

This clone is medium-sized within its sample. The chain uses TRBV2 and TRBJ2-7, with D possibly TRBD2 on 6 matching bases. Trimming cost V 4 bases and J 6 bases, with 16 bases left between them. The V gene's germline CDR1 is SNHLY and CDR2 FYNNEI. The CDR3 contains 14 residues. CDR3 in DNA: TGTGCCAGCAGTGGTACAGGCGAGGAGGGCGAGCAGTACTTC. Protein: CASSGTGEEGEQYF.

This sequence joins TRBV10-3 and TRBJ2-5; the D gene is possibly TRBD1 (5 bases). Germline V CDR1 and CDR2: ENHRY, SYGVKD. Trimming removed 3 bases at V and 4 bases at J, with 6 bases between. This CDR3 spans 12 amino acids. The CDR3 nucleotides are TGTGCCATCAGTGACAGGGCAGAGACCCAGTACTTC. Its protein product is CAISDRAETQYF.

On this clone: One junction end disagrees with the germline gene, perhaps due to a read error. The chain combines TRBV30 with TRBJ1-5, with D perhaps matching TRBD1 (5 bases). The V gene's germline CDR1 is GTSNPN and CDR2 SVGIG (reference sequence). The CDR3 runs 16 residues. The CDR3 loop is CAWKVKAGYSNQPQHF. As DNA, the CDR3 is TGTGCCTGGAAGGTGAAGGCAGGGTATAGCAACCAGCCCCAGCATTTT. The whole variable domain, remainder taken from reference TRBV30 and TRBJ1-5, is SQTIHQWPATLVQPVGSPLSLECTVEGTSNPNLYWYRQAAGRGLQLLFYSVGIGQISSEVPQNLSASRPQDRQFILSSKKLLLSDSGFYLCAWKVKAGYSNQPQHFGDGTRLSIL.

The chain links TRBV5-1 to TRBJ2-2, with D possibly being TRBD2 (6 bases). Germline CDR1 and CDR2: SGHRS and YFSETQ. V was shortened by 5 bases and J by 0 bases, with 11 bases between the two germline ends. The CDR3 loop spans 15 amino acids. In DNA, the CDR3 is TGCGCCAGCAGAATCGCGGGACCGAACACCGGGGAGCTGTTTTTT. Translated, it gives CASRIAGPNTGELFF.

The J gene is TRBJ2-7, the V gene TRBV7-8, with D maybe TRBD2 (5 bases). V lost 1 base, J lost 2 bases, and 9 bases lay in between. The germline CDR1 and CDR2 sequences are SGHVS and FQNEAQ. This CDR3 contains 14 residues. The CDR3 DNA reads as TGTGCCAGCAGCTTAGTAGGAGGAGCCTACGAGCAGTACTTC. Its protein is CASSLVGGAYEQYF.

V is TRBV4-1 and J is TRBJ2-7; TRBD1 aligns across 7 bases. V lost 3 bases and J lost 2; bases outside the gene matches: 7. The CDR3 totals 15 residues. The germline CDR1 and CDR2 sequences are MGHRA and YSYEKL. Written as DNA, the CDR3 is TGCGCCAGCAGCCAGGGTACAGGGGAACCCTACGAGCAGTACTTC. Encoded protein: CASSQGTGEPYEQYF.

This rearrangement joins TRBV5-1 to TRBJ2-3, with TRBD1 matching over 9 bases. The junction had 6 bases not matched to a gene; V was cut back by 5 bases and J by 5 bases. The CDR3 covers 14 residues. Germline V CDR1 and CDR2: SGHRS, YFSETQ. The CDR3 is CASSRGQGKDTQYF. In nucleotides, the CDR3 is TGCGCCAGCAGTCGGGGACAGGGAAAAGATACGCAGTATTTT.

By sample fraction, this clone is medium-sized. The chain combines TRBV28 with TRBJ2-1; D unresolved. The CDR3 contains 16 residues. Between the trimmed V and J ends, which lost 4 bases and 4 bases, there was a span of 17 bases. Germline V gene sequence: CDR1 MDHEN, CDR2 SYDVKM. The CDR3 DNA is TGTGCCAGCAGTTCCCCACCCCAGCGCTTATACAATGAGCAGTTCTTC. Translated, it gives CASSSPPQRLYNEQFF.

This chain joins TRBV18 and TRBJ2-7; TRBD1 might be the D (5 bases). Germline CDR1 KGHSH, CDR2 LQKENI. Deletions cut 6 bases from V and 1 base from J, with 10 bases between. The CDR3 has 13 residues. The CDR3 DNA reads as TGTGCCAGCTCTCCAAGACAGTCCTACGAGCAGTACTTC. Encoded protein: CASSPRQSYEQYF.

This clone is a singleton in its sample. This chain joins TRBV20-1 and TRBJ1-2; D is ambiguous. In germline, CDR1 is DFQATT, CDR2 SNEGSKA (reference sequence). The CDR3 is 11 residues long. The V and J ends lost 3 bases and 2 bases respectively, with 4 bases between them. CDR3 protein: CSARENYGYTF. The CDR3 nucleotides are TGCAGTGCTAGGGAGAACTATGGCTACACCTTC.

This rearrangement joins TRBV18 to TRBJ2-1; TRBD1 is a possible D gene (5 bases). The V gene's germline CDR1 is KGHSH and CDR2 LQKENI. V was shortened by 4 bases and J by 7 bases, with 17 bases between the two germline ends. The CDR3 sequence is 15 residues long. CDR3: CASSLGHQLGNEQFF. In nucleotides, the CDR3 is TGTGCCAGCTCACTAGGACACCAACTCGGGAATGAGCAGTTCTTC.

The V gene is TRBV7-7, the J gene TRBJ2-3, with D unresolved. The CDR3 covers 15 residues. Trimming took 5 bases from V and 2 from J, leaving 14 bases between them. In germline, CDR1 is SSHAT, CDR2 FNYEAQ (reference sequence). The CDR3 protein is CASSHGPYITDTQYF. CDR3 bases: TGTGCCAGCAGCCATGGGCCGTATATCACAGATACGCAGTATTTT.

The chain employs TRBV4-1 and TRBJ2-2; TRBD1 agrees at 7 bases. The CDR3 spans 15 residues. Germline V gene sequence: CDR1 MGHRA, CDR2 YSYEKL. Trimming cost V 1 base and J 3 bases; bases outside gene matches: 2. Here the CDR3 reads CASSQVTGHTGELFF. The CDR3 DNA follows: TGCGCCAGCAGCCAAGTGACAGGGCACACCGGGGAGCTGTTTTTT.

The chain is built from TRBV10-1 and TRBJ2-5; 11 bases line up with TRBD2. The V gene's germline CDR1 is WNHNN and CDR2 SYGVQD (reference sequence). This CDR3 is 15 amino acids long. The ends lost 6 bases at V and 7 bases at J; junction bases unmatched: 10. CDR3 sequence (DNA): TGCGCCAGCAGCCAGATAGCGGGAGGGCCCGGGACCCAGTACTTC. Translation: CASSQIAGGPGTQYF.

The chain is built from TRBV11-1 and TRBJ1-1, with 7 bases fitting TRBD1. The CDR3 has 13 amino acids. CDR1 and CDR2 from the germline V gene are SGHAT and FQDESV (reference sequence). Trimming took 5 bases from V and 4 from J; bases not matched to a gene: 4. CDR3 in DNA: TGTGCCAGCAGCCCGGGGACAGCCACTGAAGCTTTCTTT. Encoded protein: CASSPGTATEAFF.